The entry that follows covers one T cell receptor beta chain sequence. Authors' analysis steps: For nucleated cells, counts were estimated from reference gene primer amplification. Method: immunoSEQ multiplex PCR; TCRdb's copy keeps in-frame clones and lacks some. V, J and clone size are taken as reported in that table, and D and trimming were inferred from the DNA itself. The sample yields about 120,000 clones, approximately 80% seen once. This specimen comes from a study of blood T cell repertoires in COVID-19. On the study more broadly: Samples taken during acute and convalescent COVID-19 were collected in the United States, Italy and Spain. Nucleic acid was either cDNA or gDNA, and it came from T cells, B-cell-depleted T cells, or PBMCs.

The sequence came from a woman aged 45-65 years with acute or convalescent COVID-19. Sequencing was done on a sample of peripheral blood.

The CDR3 spells CASSIQGGPYEQYF. In DNA form, the CDR3 reads TGTGCCAGTAGTATCCAAGGGGGCCCCTACGAGCAGTACTTC. The chain recombines TRBV19 with TRBJ2-7, with TRBD1 matching 7 bases. V trimming: 3 bases; J trimming: 2 bases; junction bases outside the gene matches: 4. This CDR3 has 14 residues. Per germline, CDR1 LNHDA and CDR2 SQIVND (reference sequence).